These 32 T cell receptor beta chains came from one sample sequenced in a study of blood T cell repertoires in COVID-19 (TCRdb year 2020). Libraries were constructed by the immunoSEQ multiplex PCR assay. TCRdb retrieved this table from immuneACCESS and kept in-frame rearrangements only. Not all clones are present; in checked studies, unresolved V genes account for under half, and no reason is known for the remainder. This sample lists just under 85,000 clones; approximately 86% were detected once. The top ten hold 8% of the sample. Source material: peripheral blood. The receptors were gathered from a man at least 80 years old with active or convalescent COVID-19.

The chain recombines TRBV19 with TRBJ1-2; 7 positions agree with TRBD1. Germline trimming cut 10 bases from V and 1 base from J; bases unmatched to any gene: 12. The CDR3 has 15 residues. Germline CDR1 reads LNHDA; CDR2 reads SQIVND (reference sequence). In DNA form, the CDR3 reads TGTGCCACCACCCCTGACGCAGGGGGTAACTATGGCTACACCTTC. It is translated as CATTPDAGGNYGYTF.

The chain uses TRBV28 and TRBJ1-2; a weak D match, TRBD1 (6 bases). Germline V gives CDR1 MDHEN, CDR2 SYDVKM. The CDR3 has 15 amino acids. Trimming cost V 4 bases and J 7 bases, with 19 bases left between them. The CDR3 nucleotides read TGTGCCAGCAGTTCAGTCGGCAGGGGAGTCGGTGGCTACACCTTC. It is translated as CASSSVGRGVGGYTF.

This CDR3 reads CASSSYPGQHLPYEQYV. The CDR3 DNA is TGTGCCAGCAGTTCCTATCCGGGACAGCATTTGCCCTACGAGCAGTACGTC. This chain uses TRBV28 with TRBJ2-7; TRBD1 aligns across 7 bases. The germline gives CDR1 MDHEN, CDR2 SYDVKM. Losses at the gene ends were 4 bases for V and 2 bases for J; bases not matched to a gene: 14. There are 17 residues in the CDR3.

The chain links TRBV27 to TRBJ1-1; no firm D call. V lost 2 bases, J lost 1 base, and 5 bases lay in between. The CDR3 length is 13 residues. Germline V gene lookup returns CDR1 MNHEY and CDR2 SMNVEV (reference sequence). Here the CDR3 reads CASSLKRNTEAFF. For the CDR3, the DNA is TGTGCCAGCAGTTTAAAGAGGAACACTGAAGCTTTCTTT.

The chain uses TRBV10-2 and TRBJ2-7; possibly TRBD2 for D (5 bases). The CDR3 sequence is 15 residues long. Germline CDR1 reads WSHSY; CDR2 reads SAAADI. Trimming shortened V by 5 bases and J by 0 bases, and 14 bases separated the two germline ends. CDR3 region: CASSKERSSSYEQYV. CDR3 bases: TGCGCCAGCAGTAAAGAGCGGAGCAGCTCCTACGAGCAGTACGTC.

This clone was seen a few times. The rearrangement uses TRBV6-5 and TRBJ1-4; D might be TRBD1 (5 bases). This CDR3 spans 13 amino acids. V was shortened by 8 bases and J by 4 bases, with 11 bases between the two germline ends. Germline V gene data show CDR1 as MNHEY and CDR2 as SVGAGI. The CDR3, as DNA: TGTGCCAGCCAAGGGGCTAATAATGAAAAACTGTTTTTT. Amino acid sequence: CASQGANNEKLFF.

Only a few counts were recorded for this clone. The rearrangement links TRBV2 to TRBJ2-2, with D possibly being TRBD2 (6 bases). Germline-derived CDR1 and CDR2 are SNHLY and FYNNEI. V was pared by 4 bases and J by 5 bases, with 8 bases between. There are 13 residues in the CDR3. CDR3 sequence: CASSGLVTGELFF. CDR3 nucleotides: TGTGCCAGCAGTGGACTAGTGACCGGGGAGCTGTTTTTT. Full variable domain (outside the CDR3, taken from reference TRBV2 and TRBJ2-2): EPEVTQTPSHQVTQMGQEVILRCVPISNHLYFYWYRQILGQKVEFLVSFYNNEISEKSEIFDDQFSVERPDGSNFTLKIRSTKLEDSAMYFCASSGLVTGELFFGEGSRLTVL.

CDR3 bases: TGTGCCAGCAGTCCGGGACAGGAGGCAGATGAGCAGTTCTTC. This gives the protein CASSPGQEADEQFF. This chain links TRBV6-4 with TRBJ2-1, with TRBD1 matching over 8 bases. The germline gives CDR1 MRHNA, CDR2 SNTAGT. The junction had 8 bases not matched to a gene; V was cut back by 5 bases and J by 8 bases. The CDR3 totals 14 residues.

The chain is built from TRBV28 and TRBJ2-2, with TRBD2 matching 9 bases. CDR1 and CDR2 from the germline V gene are MDHEN and SYDVKM. The CDR3 totals 16 residues. V shed 1 base and J 2 bases; nucleotides not matched to a gene: 2. The CDR3: CASSLLAGANTGELFF. In DNA, the CDR3 is TGTGCCAGCAGTTTATTAGCGGGGGCCAACACCGGGGAGCTGTTTTTT.

V usage is TRBV19 and J usage is TRBJ2-2; the D gene is possibly TRBD1 (5 bases). CDR1 is LNHDA and CDR2 is SQIVND in the germline V gene (reference sequence). V was pared by 11 bases and J by 3 bases, with 16 bases between. The length of the CDR3 is 14 residues. CDR3 sequence (DNA): TGTGCCGCGAGCTGGGGCGCGGACACCGGGGAGCTGTTTTTT. Translated, it gives CAASWGADTGELFF.

The J gene is TRBJ2-2, the V gene TRBV15; D possibly corresponds to TRBD1 (6 bases). CDR1 and CDR2 (germline): LNHNV, YYDKDF (reference sequence). There are 14 residues in the CDR3. V was trimmed by 2 bases and J by 6 bases, leaving 10 bases between them. The CDR3: CATSRLTGPGELFF. Written as DNA, the CDR3 is TGTGCCACCAGCAGACTAACAGGGCCCGGGGAGCTGTTTTTT.

This chain uses TRBV6-4 with TRBJ1-5; no clear D gene. The CDR3 is 14 residues long. Germline loops: CDR1 MRHNA, CDR2 SNTAGT. The V end was cut by 3 bases, the J end by 5 bases, with 11 bases between. As DNA, the CDR3 is TGTGCCAGCAGTGATCGGCCGGAGGATCAGCCCCAGCATTTT. This translates into CASSDRPEDQPQHF.

The gene calls are TRBV10-3 and TRBJ2-6; TRBD2 is a possible D gene (5 bases). Germline V lookup: CDR1 ENHRY, CDR2 SYGVKD. Trimming took 0 bases from V and 0 from J, leaving 12 bases between them. This CDR3 contains 18 residues. CDR3 amino acids: CAISESGSGSSGANVLTF. The DNA for the CDR3 is TGTGCCATCAGTGAGTCAGGCAGCGGAAGCTCTGGGGCCAACGTCCTGACTTTC.

This sequence joins TRBV18 and TRBJ2-6, with D tentatively TRBD1 (6 bases). The CDR3 contains 13 residues. Trimming took off 8 bases at V and 4 bases at J, with 9 bases between the two ends. The germline V gene encodes CDR1 KGHSH and CDR2 LQKENI. Here the CDR3 reads CASEGVGANVLTF. In DNA form, the CDR3 reads TGTGCCAGCGAGGGGGTCGGGGCCAACGTCCTGACTTTC.

The genes are TRBV18 and TRBJ1-2; TRBD1 is a possible D gene (6 bases). Germline V CDR1 and CDR2: KGHSH, LQKENI. The CDR3 is 16 residues long. Trimming pared 4 bases from V and 1 base from J, leaving 16 bases between. CDR3 protein: CASSLSEGGRNYGYTF. The CDR3 region has the DNA TGTGCCAGCTCACTGTCTGAAGGGGGACGTAACTATGGCTACACCTTC.

The chain couples TRBV28 to TRBJ1-2, with a possible D match to TRBD1 (6 bases). Germline V gene lookup returns CDR1 MDHEN and CDR2 SYDVKM. This CDR3 is 14 amino acids long. V lost 10 bases and J 3 bases, leaving 18 bases between the germline ends. Here the CDR3 reads CATWVNSGDYGYTF. The CDR3 coding sequence is TGTGCCACTTGGGTCAATTCAGGGGACTATGGCTACACCTTC.

V usage is TRBV5-1 and J usage is TRBJ1-3, with 8 bases that match TRBD1. The CDR3 spans 15 residues. V shed 4 bases, J shed 8 bases, and the junction held 11 bases outside the gene matches. Germline CDR1 and CDR2: SGHRS and YFSETQ. The CDR3 nucleotides read TGCGCCAGCAGCAGATCGACAGGGGAGTTAGACACCATATATTTT. Protein product: CASSRSTGELDTIYF.

This sequence joins TRBV4-1 and TRBJ1-4; D is ambiguous. Between the trimmed V and J ends, which lost 4 bases and 6 bases, there was a span of 9 bases. The CDR3 has 13 amino acids. Germline assignment: CDR1 MGHRA and CDR2 YSYEKL. The CDR3 region is CASSPSVYEKLFF. The CDR3, as DNA: TGCGCCAGCAGCCCAAGCGTCTATGAAAAACTGTTTTTT.

This rearrangement joins TRBV23-1 to TRBJ1-1, with TRBD1 matching over 11 bases. TRBV23-1 is designated an ORF whose function remains uncertain. This CDR3 is 16 amino acids long. Unmatched junction bases numbered 6, after V lost 5 bases and J lost 1 base. This CDR3 is CASSRTGGGGNTEAFF. CDR3 bases: TGCGCCAGCAGTAGGACAGGGGGCGGTGGGAACACTGAAGCTTTCTTT.

This sequence joins TRBV5-1 and TRBJ1-2; D perhaps matches TRBD1 (6 bases). This CDR3 is built from 13 residues. Deletions cut 2 bases from V and 7 bases from J, with 12 bases between. CDR1 and CDR2 (germline): SGHRS, YFSETQ. This chain's CDR3 is CASSFEQGFGYTF. The CDR3, as DNA: TGCGCCAGCAGCTTCGAACAGGGTTTTGGCTACACCTTC. Full variable domain (rest looked up from reference TRBV5-1 and TRBJ1-2): KAGVTQTPRYLIKTRGQQVTLSCSPISGHRSVSWYQQTPGQGLQFLFEYFSETQRNKGNFPGRFSGRQFSNSRSEMNVSTLELGDSALYLCASSFEQGFGYTFGSGTRLTVV.

V and J are TRBV18 and TRBJ1-1; D is unresolved. Germline CDR1 is KGHSH and CDR2 is LQKENI. Trimming left V 2 bases short and J 2 bases short, with 6 bases between. CDR3 length: 13 amino acids. The CDR3 DNA is TGTGCCAGCTCACCAGAGGGAAACACTGAAGCTTTCTTT. Encoded protein: CASSPEGNTEAFF.

The V gene is TRBV5-1, the J gene TRBJ2-1; 8 positions match TRBD1. V trimming: 4 bases; J trimming: 4 bases; junction bases outside the gene matches: 7. This CDR3 has 15 amino acids. Germline CDR1 is SGHRS and CDR2 is YFSETQ. The CDR3, as DNA: TGCGCCAGCAGCCCGGGGCAGGGGGCTTACAATGAGCAGTTCTTC. Protein: CASSPGQGAYNEQFF. Based on the CDR3 plus reference TRBV5-1 and TRBJ2-1, the full variable domain is KAGVTQTPRYLIKTRGQQVTLSCSPISGHRSVSWYQQTPGQGLQFLFEYFSETQRNKGNFPGRFSGRQFSNSRSEMNVSTLELGDSALYLCASSPGQGAYNEQFFGPGTRLTVL.

V and J are TRBV30 and TRBJ1-2, with 9 bases identical to TRBD1. The V and J ends lost 4 bases and 6 bases, in that order; junction bases with no gene match: 3. From germline, CDR1 is GTSNPN and CDR2 SVGIG (reference sequence). This CDR3 has 12 residues. The chain's CDR3 is CAWTWDRDGYTF. DNA for the CDR3: TGTGCCTGGACCTGGGACAGGGATGGCTACACCTTC.

This chain connects TRBV5-1 to TRBJ1-1, with unresolved D. The length of the CDR3 is 13 residues. The germline gives CDR1 SGHRS, CDR2 YFSETQ. The V and J ends lost 4 bases and 7 bases respectively, with 14 bases between them. CDR3 region: CASSSERPHEAFF. The CDR3, as DNA: TGCGCCAGCAGCAGTGAGCGGCCACATGAAGCTTTCTTT. Full variable domain (outside the CDR3, taken from reference TRBV5-1 and TRBJ1-1): KAGVTQTPRYLIKTRGQQVTLSCSPISGHRSVSWYQQTPGQGLQFLFEYFSETQRNKGNFPGRFSGRQFSNSRSEMNVSTLELGDSALYLCASSSERPHEAFFGQGTRLTVV.

The chain employs TRBV24-1 and TRBJ1-6; 10 bases are shared with TRBD1. The V and J ends lost 5 bases and 7 bases, in that order; junction bases with no gene match: 1. The germline CDR1 and CDR2 sequences are KGHDR and SFDVKD. The CDR3 sequence is 14 residues long. The CDR3 loop is CATSAGQGNSPLHF. The CDR3 DNA reads as TGTGCCACCAGTGCGGGACAGGGGAATTCACCCCTCCACTTT.

The CDR3 protein is CASSPFDRGTEAFF. The CDR3, as DNA: TGTGCCAGCAGTCCATTCGACAGGGGCACTGAAGCTTTCTTT. The chain links TRBV6-5 to TRBJ1-1; the match to TRBD1 covers 8 bases. The CDR3 spans 14 residues. Unmatched junction bases numbered 6, after V lost 5 bases and J lost 4 bases. Looked up from germline, CDR1 is MNHEY and CDR2 is SVGAGI.

This clone was seen only once. The V gene is TRBV5-5, the J gene TRBJ1-4, with TRBD1 as a possible D gene (5 bases). V was pared by 0 bases and J by 8 bases, with 17 bases between. Germline CDR1 reads SGHKS; CDR2 reads YYEKEE (reference sequence). CDR3 length equals 16 residues. CDR3 nucleotide sequence: TGTGCCAGCAGCTTGGAGGAGGGCAGGGCTAGGGAAAAACTGTTTTTT. Protein: CASSLEEGRAREKLFF.

The chain employs TRBV28 and TRBJ2-5; 7 bases align to TRBD1. Per the germline V gene, CDR1 is MDHEN and CDR2 is SYDVKM. This CDR3 contains 13 residues. The J segment lost 5 bases and the V segment lost 6 bases, leaving 6 bases of the junction unmatched. CDR3 DNA: TGTGCCAGCAGATTACAGGGGCGGGAGACCCAGTACTTC. Translated, it gives CASRLQGRETQYF. The entire variable domain, with the rest obtained from reference TRBV28 and TRBJ2-5, is as follows: DVKVTQSSRYLVKRTGEKVFLECVQDMDHENMFWYRQDPGLGLRLIYFSYDVKMKEKGDIPEGYSVSREKKERFSLILESASTNQTSMYLCASRLQGRETQYFGPGTRLLVL.

The V gene is TRBV2, the J gene TRBJ1-1; D uncertain. The germline V gene encodes CDR1 SNHLY and CDR2 FYNNEI. The V end was cut by 2 bases, the J end by 6 bases, with 7 bases between. The CDR3 covers 12 residues. The DNA of the CDR3 is TGTGCCAGCAGTGAAATGCGCGCTGAAGCTTTCTTT. It is translated as CASSEMRAEAFF.

V and J are TRBV6-6 and TRBJ1-1; D perhaps matches TRBD1 (6 bases). The CDR3 runs 12 residues. Trimming left V 0 bases short and J 11 bases short, with 10 bases between. CDR1 is MNHNY, CDR2 SVGAGI, per germline (reference sequence). This CDR3 is CASSYSGAFAFF. The CDR3, as DNA: TGTGCCAGCAGTTACTCGGGGGCATTTGCTTTCTTT.

This sequence joins TRBV5-4 and TRBJ2-1; D possibly corresponds to TRBD2 (6 bases). Deletions cut 4 bases from V and 1 base from J, with 9 bases between. The CDR3 runs 14 residues. Germline assignment: CDR1 SGHNT and CDR2 YYREEE (reference sequence). The CDR3 loop is CASSRGGSYNEQFF. In DNA, the CDR3 is TGTGCCAGCAGCCGTGGGGGGTCCTACAATGAGCAGTTCTTC.

The rearrangement joins TRBV5-6 to TRBJ1-3; D remains unclear. Germline V lookup: CDR1 SGHDT, CDR2 YYEEEE. The ends were cut back, 3 bases at V and 0 bases at J, with 7 bases in the middle. The CDR3 covers 14 residues. CDR3 region: CASSSTVSGNTIYF. The CDR3 region has the DNA TGTGCCAGCAGCTCAACGGTCTCTGGAAACACCATATATTTT. Combining the CDR3 with reference TRBV5-6 and TRBJ1-3 gives the whole variable domain DAGVTQSPTHLIKTRGQQVTLRCSPKSGHDTVSWYQQALGQGPQFIFQYYEEEERQRGNFPDRFSGHQFPNYSSELNVNALLLGDSALYLCASSSTVSGNTIYFGEGSWLTVV.